Detailed here is one TCR beta chain. It has no known antigen specificity. Per-base qualities were not stored, and no clone one base away is much larger. Enrolling through a virtual design, the prospective study's participants ranged in age from roughly 18 to 95 years and lived across roughly 23 United States geographic areas. In the prospective study, participants were assigned to cohorts based on the clinical history participants reported in a screening survey and a study questionnaire. In the prospective study, mobile phlebotomists collected whole blood, serum and a nasopharyngeal or oropharyngeal swab from each participant. Participants in the prospective study had the option to provide additional blood draws and questionnaires over an approximately 2-month period. Before DNA extraction, prospective study blood samples were shipped either frozen or at room temperature. The immunoSEQ Assay, a bias-controlled multiplex PCR, was used to amplify TCRbeta CDR3 regions from genomic DNA. The paper's processing steps were these. The number of nucleated cells in each sample was estimated by amplification of reference gene primers within the assay. To quantify the absolute abundance of each unique TCRbeta CDR3 rearrangement, sequence reads were collapsed and filtered. For each sample, productive Simpson clonality was calculated as the square root of Simpson's diversity index across productive rearrangements. TCRdb provides this immuneACCESS table in a form limited to in-frame rearrangements. Some clones are lacking; in checked studies, under half of them reflect an unresolved V gene, and why the rest are absent is not known. V, J and clone size are taken as reported in that table, and D and trimming were inferred from the DNA itself. The sample table lists fewer than 450,000 clones, approximately 88% of them with a count of one. Jointly, the top ten make up around 2% of the sample.

From its cysteine to its phenylalanine, the CDR3 spans 18 amino acids. Only the CDR3 part of the read is kept: 54 bases, read in frame from the first base. Trimming leaves V shorter by 0 bases and J shorter by 0 bases, with the junction holding 10 bases beyond the gene matches. In the germline V gene, CDR1 corresponds to KGHSH and CDR2 to LQKENI. This specimen comes from a study of blood T cell repertoires in COVID-19 (dated by TCRdb to between 2020 and 2021). The study in broad terms: Samples from collaborators originated in the United States, Italy and Spain and spanned both the acute and convalescent phases of COVID-19. The prospective study material was composed of cDNA or gDNA derived from T cells, B-cell-depleted T cells, or PBMCs. The repertoires were released in a freely available public database meant as a resource for research on the immune response to SARS-CoV-2. Where available, HLA class I and class II types were obtained from metadata supplied by the sample provider rather than from assay-based typing. Samples were obtained from the ongoing ImmuneRACE study (first 160 participants) and from about 1,300 subjects provided by 6 global collaborators. A de-identified subject ID, COVID-19 status, age in years and sex were almost always included in the sample metadata. The dataset comprised deeply sampled blood TCRbeta repertoires from subjects exposed to, actively infected with, or recovered from COVID-19.

Overall results and qualifications from the work: The amount of clinical and demographic metadata varied by source and participant and was provided uncurated.

This receptor was taken from a woman aged 40 to 49 with acute COVID-19. Sequencing was carried out using PBMCs or T cells enriched from blood (not recorded which). The chain is encoded by TRBV18 joined to TRBJ2-5; TRBD1 aligns with 7 central bases. DNA sequence: TGTGCCAGCTCACCACCGTTATCCGACAGGGCAGACCAAGAGACCCAGTACTTC. This yields the protein CASSPPLSDRADQETQYF.